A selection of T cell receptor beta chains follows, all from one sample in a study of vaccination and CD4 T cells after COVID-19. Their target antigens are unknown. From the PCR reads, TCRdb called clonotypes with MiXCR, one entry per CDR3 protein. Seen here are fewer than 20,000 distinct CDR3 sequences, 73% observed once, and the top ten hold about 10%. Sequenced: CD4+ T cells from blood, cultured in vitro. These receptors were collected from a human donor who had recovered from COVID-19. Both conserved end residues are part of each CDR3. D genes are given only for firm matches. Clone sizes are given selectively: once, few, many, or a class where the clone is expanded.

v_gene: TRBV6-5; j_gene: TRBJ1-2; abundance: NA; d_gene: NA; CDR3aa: CASSLGGGQDYGYTF; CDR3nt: TGTGCCAGCAGTTTGGGGGGGGGGCAGGACTATGGCTACACCTTC
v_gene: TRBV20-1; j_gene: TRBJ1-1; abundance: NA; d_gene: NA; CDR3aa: CSARDDLKTFF; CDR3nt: TGCAGTGCTCGGGACGACCTGAAGACTTTCTTT
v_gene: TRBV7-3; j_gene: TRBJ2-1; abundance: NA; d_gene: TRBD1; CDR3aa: CASSPGTGGSDEQFF; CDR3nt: TGTGCCAGCAGCCCCGGGACAGGGGGCAGCGATGAGCAGTTCTTC
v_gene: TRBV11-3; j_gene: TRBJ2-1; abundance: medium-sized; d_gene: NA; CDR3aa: CASSLGGYNNEQFF; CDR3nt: TGTGCCAGCAGCTTAGGGGGGTACAACAATGAGCAGTTCTTC
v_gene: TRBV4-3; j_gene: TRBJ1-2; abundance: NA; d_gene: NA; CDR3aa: CASSQDRSGDYGYTF; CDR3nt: TGCGCCAGCAGCCAAGATAGGAGCGGAGACTATGGCTACACCTTC
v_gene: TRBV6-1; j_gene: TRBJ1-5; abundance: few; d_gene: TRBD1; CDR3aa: CASLDRYSNQPQHF; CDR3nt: TGTGCCAGCCTGGACAGGTATAGCAATCAGCCCCAGCATTTT
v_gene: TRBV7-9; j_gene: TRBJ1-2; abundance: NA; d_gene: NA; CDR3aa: CASSLEGRGWGYTF; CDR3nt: TGTGCCAGCAGCTTAGAGGGCAGGGGCTGGGGCTACACCTTC
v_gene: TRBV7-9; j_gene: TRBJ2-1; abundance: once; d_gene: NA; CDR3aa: CASSSRTSSPNEQFF; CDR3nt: TGTGCCAGCAGCTCTAGGACGTCCTCGCCCAATGAGCAGTTCTTC
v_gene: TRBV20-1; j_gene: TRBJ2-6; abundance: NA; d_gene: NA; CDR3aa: CSAREDRWTSSGANVLTF; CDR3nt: TGCAGTGCTAGAGAGGACAGGTGGACTAGCTCTGGGGCCAACGTCCTGACTTTC
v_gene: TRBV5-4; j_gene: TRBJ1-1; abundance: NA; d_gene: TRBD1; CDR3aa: CASRPGTENTEAFF; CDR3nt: TGTGCCAGCAGGCCCGGGACAGAGAACACTGAAGCTTTCTTT
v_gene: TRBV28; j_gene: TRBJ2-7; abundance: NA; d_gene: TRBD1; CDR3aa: CASSSQGGTGNYEQYF; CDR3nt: TGTGCCAGCAGTTCCCAGGGGGGGACAGGGAACTACGAGCAGTACTTC
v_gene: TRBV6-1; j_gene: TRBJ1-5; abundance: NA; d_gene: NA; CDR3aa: CAGQGASNQPQHF; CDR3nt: TGTGCCGGGCAGGGCGCTAGCAATCAGCCCCAGCATTTT
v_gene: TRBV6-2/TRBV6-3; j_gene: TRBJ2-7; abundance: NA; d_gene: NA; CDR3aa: CASSPSRMIRGYEQYF; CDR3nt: TGTGCCAGCAGTCCCTCGAGGATGATTAGGGGATACGAGCAGTACTTC
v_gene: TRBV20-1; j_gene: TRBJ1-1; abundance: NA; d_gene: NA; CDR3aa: CSARAQRLNTEAFF; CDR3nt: TGCAGTGCTAGGGCCCAGCGGCTGAACACTGAAGCTTTCTTT
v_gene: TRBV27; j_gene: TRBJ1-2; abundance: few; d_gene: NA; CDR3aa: CASNDGKNYGYTF; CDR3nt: TGTGCCAGCAATGATGGGAAGAACTATGGCTACACCTTC
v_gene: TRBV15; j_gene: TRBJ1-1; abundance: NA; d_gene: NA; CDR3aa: CGTSRDTANTEAFF; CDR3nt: TGTGGCACCAGCAGAGATACAGCGAACACTGAAGCTTTCTTT
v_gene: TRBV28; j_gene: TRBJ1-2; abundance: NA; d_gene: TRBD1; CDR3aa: CASSLDRGGYGYTF; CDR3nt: TGTGCCAGCAGTTTGGACAGGGGGGGATATGGCTACACCTTC
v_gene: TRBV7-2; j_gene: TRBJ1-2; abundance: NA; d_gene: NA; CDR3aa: CASSLDRTNYGYTF; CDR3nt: TGTGCCAGCAGCTTAGACAGGACCAACTATGGCTACACCTTC
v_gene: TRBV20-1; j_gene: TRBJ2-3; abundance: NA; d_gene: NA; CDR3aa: CSARVASKQSTDTQYF; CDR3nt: TGCAGTGCTAGAGTGGCTAGCAAACAATCCACAGATACGCAGTATTTT
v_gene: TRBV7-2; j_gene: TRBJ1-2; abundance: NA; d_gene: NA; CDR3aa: CASSLYVEGSYGYTF; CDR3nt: TGTGCCAGCAGCTTATACGTCGAGGGCTCCTATGGCTACACCTTC
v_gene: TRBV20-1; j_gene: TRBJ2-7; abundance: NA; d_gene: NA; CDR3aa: CSATPGRFDEQYF; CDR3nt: TGCAGTGCTACCCCGGGGCGCTTCGACGAGCAGTACTTC
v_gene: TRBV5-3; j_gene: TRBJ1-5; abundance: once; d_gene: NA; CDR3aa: CARNFTWEINQPQHF; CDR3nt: TGTGCCAGAAACTTCACATGGGAGATCAATCAGCCCCAGCATTTT
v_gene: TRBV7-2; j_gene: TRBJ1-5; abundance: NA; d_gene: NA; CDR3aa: CASRNWGAGDQPQHF; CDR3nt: TGTGCCAGCAGGAACTGGGGGGCAGGGGATCAGCCCCAGCATTTT
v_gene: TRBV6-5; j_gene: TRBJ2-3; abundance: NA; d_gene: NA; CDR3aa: CASSYYPRRVTDTQYF; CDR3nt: TGTGCCAGCAGTTACTACCCCAGGCGTGTTACAGATACGCAGTATTTT
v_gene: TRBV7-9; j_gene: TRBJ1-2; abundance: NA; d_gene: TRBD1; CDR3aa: CASSLSDRGRGYTF; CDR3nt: TGTGCCAGCAGCTTATCGGACAGGGGGAGAGGCTACACCTTC
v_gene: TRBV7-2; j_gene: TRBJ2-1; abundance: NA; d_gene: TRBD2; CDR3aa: CASSSRLAGGRNEQFF; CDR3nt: TGTGCCAGCAGCTCGCGACTAGCGGGAGGGCGAAATGAGCAGTTCTTC
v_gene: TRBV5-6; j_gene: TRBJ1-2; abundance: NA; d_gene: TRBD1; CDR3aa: CASSLEGGQGAGGYTF; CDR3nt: TGTGCCAGCAGCTTGGAGGGTGGACAGGGGGCCGGTGGCTACACCTTC
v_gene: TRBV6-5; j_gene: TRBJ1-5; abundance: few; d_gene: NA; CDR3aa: CASSYSGGVQPQHF; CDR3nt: TGTGCCAGCAGTTACTCCGGGGGGGTTCAGCCCCAGCATTTT
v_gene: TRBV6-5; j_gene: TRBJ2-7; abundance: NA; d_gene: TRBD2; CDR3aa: CASSYSQRENHEQYF; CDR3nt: TGTGCCAGCAGTTACTCCCAGCGGGAGAACCACGAGCAGTACTTC
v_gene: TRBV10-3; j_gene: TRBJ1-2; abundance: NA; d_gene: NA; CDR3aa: CAISGFGTPNDGYTF; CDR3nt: TGTGCCATCAGTGGATTCGGGACGCCTAACGATGGCTACACCTTC
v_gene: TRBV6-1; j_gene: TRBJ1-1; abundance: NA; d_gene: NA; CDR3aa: CASMRTVNTEAFF; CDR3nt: TGTGCCAGCATGAGGACAGTGAACACTGAAGCTTTCTTT
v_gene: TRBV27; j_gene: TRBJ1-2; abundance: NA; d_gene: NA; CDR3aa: CASRLRESGGYTF; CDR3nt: TGTGCCAGCAGATTACGGGAGTCAGGTGGCTACACCTTC
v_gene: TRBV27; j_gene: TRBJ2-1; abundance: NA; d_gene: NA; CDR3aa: CASRASTGSSYNEQFF; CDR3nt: TGTGCCAGCAGAGCTAGTACAGGGAGCTCCTACAATGAGCAGTTCTTC
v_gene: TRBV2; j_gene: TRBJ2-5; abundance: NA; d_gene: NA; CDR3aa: CASSGTTRRETQYF; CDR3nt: TGTGCCAGCAGTGGTACGACTAGAAGGGAGACCCAGTACTTC
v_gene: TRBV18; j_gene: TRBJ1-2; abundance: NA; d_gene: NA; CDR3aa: CASSPDRGTQIHGYTF; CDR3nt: TGTGCCAGCTCACCCGATCGGGGTACCCAGATCCATGGCTACACCTTC
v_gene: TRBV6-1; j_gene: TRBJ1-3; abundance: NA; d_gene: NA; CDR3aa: CASRRTLTHGNTIYF; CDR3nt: TGTGCCAGCAGACGGACCCTCACCCATGGAAACACCATATATTTT
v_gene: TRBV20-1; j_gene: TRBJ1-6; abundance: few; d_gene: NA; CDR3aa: CSARDLRGGSSPLHF; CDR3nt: TGCAGTGCTAGAGACCTCAGGGGAGGGAGTTCACCCCTCCACTTT
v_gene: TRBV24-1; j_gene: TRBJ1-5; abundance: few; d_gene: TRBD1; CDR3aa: CATSDPRQGGSNQPQHF; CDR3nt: TGTGCCACCAGTGACCCCCGACAGGGTGGGAGCAATCAGCCCCAGCATTTT
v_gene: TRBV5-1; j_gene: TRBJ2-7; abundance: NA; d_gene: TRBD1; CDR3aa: CASSLGRVGQGSYEQYF; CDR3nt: TGCGCCAGCAGCCTTGGCCGGGTGGGACAGGGGTCCTACGAGCAGTACTTC
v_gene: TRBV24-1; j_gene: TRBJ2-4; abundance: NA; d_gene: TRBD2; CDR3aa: CATGSGGIQYF; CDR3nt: TGTGCCACCGGTTCGGGGGGGATTCAGTACTTC
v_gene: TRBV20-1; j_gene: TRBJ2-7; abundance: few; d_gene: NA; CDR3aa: CSARVYPYEQYF; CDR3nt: TGCAGTGCTAGGGTCTATCCCTACGAGCAGTACTTC
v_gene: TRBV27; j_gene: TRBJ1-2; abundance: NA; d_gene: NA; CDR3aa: CASSWAAAGGYTF; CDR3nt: TGTGCCAGCAGTTGGGCGGCTGCTGGTGGCTACACCTTC
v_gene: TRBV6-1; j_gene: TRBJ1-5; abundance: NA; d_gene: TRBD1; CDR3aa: CASSMQGGNQPQHF; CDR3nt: TGTGCCAGCAGTATGCAGGGGGGCAATCAGCCCCAGCATTTT
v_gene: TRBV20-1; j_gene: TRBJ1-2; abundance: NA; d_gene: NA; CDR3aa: CSARDAGVGYGYTF; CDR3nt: TGCAGTGCTAGAGATGCGGGAGTCGGCTATGGCTACACCTTC
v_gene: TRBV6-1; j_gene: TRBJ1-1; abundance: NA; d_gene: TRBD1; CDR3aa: CASRPKTGVDNTEAFF; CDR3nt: TGTGCCAGCAGGCCTAAGACAGGGGTAGACAACACTGAAGCTTTCTTT
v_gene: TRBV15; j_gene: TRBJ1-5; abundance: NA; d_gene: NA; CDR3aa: CATSREVDQPQHF; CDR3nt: TGTGCCACCAGCAGAGAAGTGGATCAGCCCCAGCATTTT
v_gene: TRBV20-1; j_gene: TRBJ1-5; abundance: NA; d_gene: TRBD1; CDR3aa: CSARALLPGQGHQPQHF; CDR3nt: TGCAGTGCCAGGGCCCTTCTCCCGGGACAGGGGCATCAGCCCCAGCATTTT
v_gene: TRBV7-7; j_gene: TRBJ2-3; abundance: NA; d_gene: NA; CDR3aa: CASSFLGPTDTQYF; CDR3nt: TGTGCCAGCAGCTTCCTAGGCCCCACAGATACGCAGTATTTT
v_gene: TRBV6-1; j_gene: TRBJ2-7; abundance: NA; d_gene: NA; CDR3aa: CASSSLIRDEQYF; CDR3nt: TGTGCCAGCAGTAGCTTAATTAGGGACGAGCAGTACTTC
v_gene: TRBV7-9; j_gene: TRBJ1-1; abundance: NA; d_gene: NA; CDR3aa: CASSLVSGTNTEAFF; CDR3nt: TGTGCCAGCAGCCTAGTCTCCGGGACGAACACTGAAGCTTTCTTT
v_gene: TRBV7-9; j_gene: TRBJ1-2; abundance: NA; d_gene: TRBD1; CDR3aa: CASWDRGRGYGYTF; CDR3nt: TGTGCCAGCTGGGACAGGGGGCGAGGGTATGGCTACACCTTC
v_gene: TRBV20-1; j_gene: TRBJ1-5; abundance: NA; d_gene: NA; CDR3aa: CSAAPSYSNQPQHF; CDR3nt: TGCAGTGCTGCCCCGTCGTATAGCAATCAGCCCCAGCATTTT
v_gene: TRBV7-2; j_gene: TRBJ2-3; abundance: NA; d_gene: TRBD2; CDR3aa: CASSLWVAGSTDTQYF; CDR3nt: TGTGCCAGCAGCTTATGGGTAGCGGGGAGCACAGATACGCAGTATTTT
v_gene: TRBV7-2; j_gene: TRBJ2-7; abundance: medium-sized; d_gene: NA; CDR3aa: CASSLVAGGSYEQYF; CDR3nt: TGTGCCAGCAGCTTAGTGGCGGGCGGGTCCTACGAGCAGTACTTC
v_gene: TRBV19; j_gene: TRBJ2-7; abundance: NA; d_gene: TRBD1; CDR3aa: CASGTAHSYEQYF; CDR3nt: TGTGCCAGTGGGACAGCTCACTCCTACGAGCAGTACTTC
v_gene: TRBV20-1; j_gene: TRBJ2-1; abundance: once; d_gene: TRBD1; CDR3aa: CSAKRGPMRQGAFYNEQFF; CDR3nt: TGCAGTGCGAAAAGAGGGCCCATGAGACAGGGGGCGTTCTACAATGAGCAGTTCTTC
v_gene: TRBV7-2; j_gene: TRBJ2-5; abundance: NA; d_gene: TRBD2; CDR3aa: CASTLTSLQTQYF; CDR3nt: TGTGCCAGCACCCTGACTAGCTTACAGACCCAGTACTTC
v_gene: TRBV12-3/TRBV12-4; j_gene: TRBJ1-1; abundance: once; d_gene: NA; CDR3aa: CASSLGGLAFF; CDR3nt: TGTGCCAGCAGTTTAGGGGGGTTAGCTTTCTTT